The 5 T cell receptor beta chains reported below all come from one sample, sequenced in a study of cytomegalovirus exposure and HLA in healthy donors. A multiplex PCR was run with 60 Vbeta primers and 13 Jbeta primers. The assay was immunoSEQ multiplex PCR, and TCRdb's table has in-frame clones only and misses some. The table includes 160,000 or so clones, around four fifths detected once. The sequenced sample consisted of PBMCs. The receptor source for this set is a man between 18 and 35 years old in good health and CMV-seronegative.

The chain carries TRBV9 and TRBJ1-1, with 9 bases lining up with TRBD1. There are 16 residues in the CDR3. V shed 0 bases, J shed 0 bases, and the junction held 3 bases outside the gene matches. Germline assignment: CDR1 SGDLS and CDR2 YYNGEE. The CDR3 loop is CASSVARDRVNTEAFF. CDR3 nucleotide sequence: TGTGCCAGCAGCGTAGCTAGGGACAGGGTGAACACTGAAGCTTTCTTT.

V gene TRBV28 combines with J gene TRBJ1-5; 7 nucleotides line up with TRBD1. CDR3 length: 14 amino acids. Germline loops: CDR1 MDHEN, CDR2 SYDVKM. After removal of 7 bases from V and 2 bases from J, the junction contained 5 bases not matched to a gene. Written as DNA, the CDR3 is TGTGCCAGCACGAACAGGGGTCGCAATCAGCCCCAGCATTTT. It specifies CASTNRGRNQPQHF.

This chain uses TRBV9 with TRBJ2-3; no clear D. V was pared by 0 bases and J by 0 bases, with 11 bases between. The CDR3 loop spans 16 amino acids. Germline V CDR1 and CDR2: SGDLS, YYNGEE. The CDR3 is CASSVVGGPSTDTQYF. The CDR3 region has the DNA TGTGCCAGCAGCGTAGTAGGCGGCCCTAGCACAGATACGCAGTATTTT.

This chain uses TRBV7-3 with TRBJ2-3, with D perhaps TRBD2 (7 bases). CDR1 is SGHTA, CDR2 FQGTGA, per germline. The ends were cut back, 3 bases at V and 5 bases at J, with 12 bases in the middle. This CDR3 comprises 14 residues. The CDR3 region is CASSFRGAEDTQYF. DNA of the CDR3: TGTGCCAGCAGCTTTCGGGGGGCGGAAGATACGCAGTATTTT.

This chain links TRBV7-2 with TRBJ2-5; D possibly corresponds to TRBD2 (7 bases). CDR1 SGHTA and CDR2 FQGNSA come from the germline V gene. The CDR3 sequence is 16 residues long. Trimming took 5 bases from V and 11 from J, leaving 27 bases between them. CDR3 sequence: CASSLGPRGEQGQQYF. The CDR3 nucleotides are TGTGCCAGCAGCCTAGGGCCACGGGGGGAACAGGGCCAGCAGTACTTC.